One sample yielded the 26 T cell receptor beta chains listed below, sequenced in a study of blood T cells in healthy people across ages. It was with a sample-barcoded 5' primer and a J-beta primer mix that a second PCR of about 7 to 12 cycles was run. TCRdb ran MiXCR on the 5' RACE reads and lists one entry per CDR3 protein. The table has around 900,000 distinct CDR3 sequences, around 26% seen once. The sequencing sample was made of blood. These receptors came from a woman at least 80 years old in good health.

Concerning this clonotype itself: A much larger clone differs by one base, so this may be a read error. J is TRBJ2-5 and V is TRBV3-1; the match to TRBD1 covers 11 bases. Germline CDR1 is LGHDT and CDR2 is YNNKEL (reference sequence). The CDR3 has 16 residues. DNA for the CDR3: TGTGCCAGCAGCCAAGGGGGACAGGGGGAAGGAGAGACCCAGGACTTC. Its translation: CASSQGGQGEGETQDF.

This clonotype was counted a few times. In DNA form, the CDR3 reads TGTGCCAGCAGCTTAGCGACCCAGAGGGCCAGGGGAGCTTTCTTT. The encoded protein is CASSLATQRARGAFF. The chain couples TRBV7-9 to TRBJ1-1, with a tentative D call TRBD1 (6 bases). The CDR3 is 15 residues long. Between the trimmed V and J ends, which lost 0 bases and 10 bases, there was a span of 18 bases. The germline CDR1 and CDR2 sequences are SEHNR and FQNEAQ (reference sequence).

The V call is TRBV4-1, the J call TRBJ2-7; 8 bases are shared with TRBD1. The germline CDR1 and CDR2 sequences are MGHRA and YSYEKL. CDR3 length: 16 residues. J was trimmed by 7 bases and V by 1 base; bases with no gene match: 12. Here the CDR3 reads CASSQVTGVAMDEQYF. The CDR3 DNA follows: TGCGCCAGCAGCCAAGTGACAGGGGTGGCAATGGATGAGCAGTACTTC.

This clonotype showed up many times. The V gene is TRBV7-2, the J gene TRBJ2-3; the match to TRBD2 covers 14 bases. CDR3 size: 15 residues. V lost 5 bases and J lost 5; bases outside the gene matches: 3. The germline V gene encodes CDR1 SGHTA and CDR2 FQGNSA. This chain's CDR3 is CASSRLAGGQDTQYF. Written as DNA, the CDR3 is TGTGCCAGCAGCAGACTAGCGGGGGGGCAAGATACGCAGTATTTT.

V and J are TRBV5-4 and TRBJ2-1, with 11 bases identical to TRBD1. V was clipped by 0 bases and J by 8 bases; unmatched bases: 4. The CDR3 covers 15 residues. Looked up from germline, CDR1 is SGHNT and CDR2 is YYREEE (reference sequence). The CDR3 reads CASSLAGQGVYEQFF. CDR3 DNA sequence: TGTGCCAGCAGCTTGGCGGGACAGGGGGTCTATGAGCAGTTCTTC.

This clonotype has at least ten counts. CDR3 protein: CASSLVTSGSEQYF. The CDR3 DNA reads as TGTGCCAGCAGCTTAGTTACTAGCGGGAGCGAGCAGTACTTC. V gene TRBV7-6 combines with J gene TRBJ2-7, with 11 bases fitting TRBD2. With V trimmed by 1 base and J by 6 bases, 2 bases remained unmatched. The CDR3 totals 14 residues. Germline CDR1 SGHVS, CDR2 FNYEAQ.

A remark on this clonotype: An end of the junction does not agree with germline; a read error may underlie this. The V and J genes are TRBV28 and TRBJ1-2, with D possibly matching TRBD1 (5 bases). Germline V lookup: CDR1 MDHEN, CDR2 SYDVKM. CDR3 size: 16 residues. The CDR3 spells CASSLEGNPELYGYIF. In nucleotides, the CDR3 is TGTGCCAGCAGTTTAGAGGGGAATCCCGAACTCTATGGCTACATCTTC.

This clonotype was picked up one time. The chain has TRBV5-1 and TRBJ2-5; 12 bases are a match to TRBD2. The CDR3 has 15 amino acids. CDR1 and CDR2 (germline): SGHRS, YFSETQ. V was pared by 4 bases and J by 11 bases, with 12 bases of the junction left unmatched. CDR3 nucleotide sequence: TGCGCCAGCAGCGTAACTAGCGGGAGGAACAATGAGCAGTACTTC. Translating gives CASSVTSGRNNEQYF.

The V gene is TRBV3-1, the J gene TRBJ1-5; D uncertain. The CDR3 contains 19 residues. V shed 1 base and J shed 0 bases, with 19 bases lying between them. Looked up from germline, CDR1 is LGHDT and CDR2 is YNNKEL (reference sequence). The CDR3 DNA sequence: TGTGCCAGCAGCCAAGCCGAACAAACGTGCCCTTATAGCAATCAGCCCCAGCATTTT. It is translated as CASSQAEQTCPYSNQPQHF.

V and J are TRBV19 and TRBJ1-5, with TRBD1 matching over 7 bases. Germline CDR1 and CDR2: LNHDA and SQIVND (reference sequence). Unmatched junction bases numbered 5, after V lost 0 bases and J lost 3 bases. The CDR3 spans 16 residues. The CDR3 loop is CASSIDTGQVNQPQHF. As DNA, the CDR3 is TGTGCCAGTAGTATAGATACCGGACAGGTCAATCAGCCCCAGCATTTT.

With regard to this clonotype: One end of the junction fails to match germline, which may point to a read error. The chain has TRBV12-3 or TRBV12-4 and TRBJ2-3; possible D gene TRBD1, 6 bases. The CDR3 is 14 residues long. Here the CDR3 reads CASNDRLRTDAQYF. CDR3 nucleotide sequence: TGTGCCAGCAACGACAGGTTGCGCACAGATGCGCAGTATTTT.

Details on this clonotype: With a much larger clone just one base away, this may be a read error. The chain has TRBV18 and TRBJ2-1; TRBD2 agrees at 11 bases. Near its end, the DNA agrees better with TRBJ2-7, so the J call may be wrong. The CDR3 totals 16 residues. CDR1 KGHSH and CDR2 LQKENI come from the germline V gene. The CDR3 here is CASSPRTSGYYNEQYF. The CDR3 bases are TGTGCCAGCTCACCACGGACTAGCGGGTACTACAATGAGCAGTACTTC.

This clonotype was seen more than once but under ten times. The chain has TRBV7-2 and TRBJ2-1; 8 bases align to TRBD1. The CDR3 is 13 residues long. V was pared by 0 bases and J by 12 bases, with 4 bases of the junction left unmatched. Germline loops: CDR1 SGHTA, CDR2 FQGNSA. This CDR3 is CASSLANDRGQFF. The CDR3 DNA is TGTGCCAGCAGCTTAGCAAATGACAGGGGGCAGTTCTTC.

This clonotype has more than one count but fewer than ten. V and J are TRBV20-1 and TRBJ2-7; D unresolved. Trimming left V 0 bases short and J 2 bases short, with 11 bases between. This CDR3 contains 14 residues. The V gene's germline CDR1 is DFQATT and CDR2 SNEGSKA (reference sequence). CDR3 nucleotides: TGCAGTGCTAGAGATTTCGCAGGTACCTACGAGCAGTACTTC. This sequence encodes CSARDFAGTYEQYF.

This clonotype occurred many times. The genes are TRBV5-1 and TRBJ1-6, with 11 bases aligning to TRBD1. CDR3 size: 14 residues. Per germline, CDR1 SGHRS and CDR2 YFSETQ. Trimming took 3 bases from V and 10 from J; bases not matched to a gene: 3. The CDR3 DNA sequence: TGCGCCAGCAGCTCCGGGACAGGGGGATCACCCCTCCACTTT. This translates into CASSSGTGGSPLHF.

There are many counts of this clonotype. This chain's CDR3 is CATSDSGSGANVLTF. The CDR3 DNA reads TGTGCCACCAGTGATTCAGGGTCTGGGGCCAACGTCCTGACTTTC. The gene calls are TRBV24-1 and TRBJ2-6; TRBD1 is a possible D gene (5 bases). With 2 bases removed from V and 1 base from J, the gap between germline ends came to 5 bases. Germline CDR1 and CDR2: KGHDR and SFDVKD. The CDR3 has 15 amino acids.

This clonotype was counted at least ten times. The chain recombines TRBV29-1 with TRBJ1-4, with D tentatively TRBD1 (5 bases). The CDR3 spans 12 residues. The V and J ends lost 7 bases and 4 bases respectively, with 10 bases between them. CDR1 is SQVTM and CDR2 is ANQGSEA in the germline V gene. The CDR3 is CSGRGDNEKLFF. Written as DNA, the CDR3 is TGCAGCGGTCGGGGGGATAATGAAAAACTGTTTTTT.

Ten or more counts support this clonotype. CDR3 coding DNA: TGCGCCAGCAGCTTGGATGGACAGTACACAGATACGCAGTATTTT. Protein product: CASSLDGQYTDTQYF. The genes are TRBV5-1 and TRBJ2-3, with D perhaps TRBD1 (6 bases). The germline V and J ends were trimmed by 0 bases and 2 bases, with 10 bases remaining between them. Germline CDR1 and CDR2: SGHRS and YFSETQ. This CDR3 has 15 amino acids.

This clonotype has just a few counts. One end of the junction is discordant with germline, which a read error may explain. The J gene is TRBJ1-4, the V gene TRBV10-2; 7 bases are shared with TRBD1. In germline, CDR1 is WSHSY, CDR2 SAAADI. There are 13 residues in the CDR3. The CDR3: CASGGTVNGKLFF. CDR3 DNA sequence: TGCGCCAGCGGGGGGACAGTTAATGGAAAACTGTTTTTT.

This clonotype occurred many times. This chain links TRBV27 with TRBJ1-2; TRBD1 is a possible D gene (5 bases). Germline V lookup: CDR1 MNHEY, CDR2 SMNVEV (reference sequence). The CDR3 loop spans 14 amino acids. Trimming pared 3 bases from V and 8 bases from J, leaving 16 bases between. The CDR3 sequence is CASSLMPRDYGYTF. In DNA form, the CDR3 reads TGTGCCAGCAGTTTGATGCCCAGGGATTACGGCTACACCTTC.

Concerning this clonotype itself: Given a much more abundant clone one base away, this may be a read error. The chain has TRBV7-9 and TRBJ2-1, with a tentative D call TRBD1 (5 bases). The J call may be faulty, since TRBJ2-7 better matches the DNA end. The CDR3 has 16 residues. Germline CDR1 is SEHNR and CDR2 is FQNEAQ (reference sequence). The chain's CDR3 is CASSPQGVYIYNEQYF. The CDR3 DNA follows: TGTGCCAGCAGCCCCCAGGGCGTCTATATCTACAATGAGCAGTACTTC.

This clonotype was observed a few times. The CDR3, as DNA: TGTGCCAGCAGTTTAGAAGGGTTTGATTCACCCCTCCACTTT. Translating gives CASSLEGFDSPLHF. The chain carries TRBV27 and TRBJ1-6; D uncertain. Germline loops: CDR1 MNHEY, CDR2 SMNVEV (reference sequence). V dropped 2 bases and J dropped 8 bases, with 10 bases sitting between them. The CDR3 is made up of 14 amino acids.

This clonotype was picked up many times. J is TRBJ2-5 and V is TRBV12-3 or TRBV12-4; D is undetermined. The CDR3 is 12 residues long. V shed 5 bases and J shed 4 bases, with 8 bases lying between them. The CDR3, as DNA: TGTGCCAGCAGTCAGCTCGTAGAGACCCAGTACTTC. This encodes CASSQLVETQYF.

The table lists this clonotype with a few counts. This CDR3 reads CASSQSGTGDYEQYF. The CDR3, as DNA: TGCGCCAGCAGCCAGTCCGGGACAGGAGACTACGAGCAGTACTTC. This rearrangement joins TRBV4-1 to TRBJ2-7; 8 bases map to TRBD1. This CDR3 is 15 amino acids long. The trim removed 3 bases at V and 3 bases at J, leaving 7 bases unmatched. Per germline, CDR1 MGHRA and CDR2 YSYEKL.

This clonotype was detected a few times. J is TRBJ1-4 and V is TRBV3-1; D gene ambiguous. Germline-derived CDR1 and CDR2 are LGHDT and YNNKEL (reference sequence). The CDR3 runs 14 residues. Trimming pared 5 bases from V and 7 bases from J, leaving 14 bases between. The CDR3 sequence is CASSSRWDGEKLFF. DNA for the CDR3: TGTGCCAGCAGCTCCCGATGGGATGGTGAAAAACTGTTTTTT.

In this sample, this clonotype turned up a few times. With a much larger clone just one base away, this may be a read error. The J gene is TRBJ1-1, the V gene TRBV6-6; unclear D gene. The CDR3 is 11 amino acids. Deletions cut 5 bases from V and 0 bases from J, with 1 base between. From germline, CDR1 is MNHNY and CDR2 SVGAGI (reference sequence). The CDR3 DNA is TGTGCCAGCAGTGTGAACACTGAAGCTTTCTTT. This codes for CASSVNTEAFF.